What follows is one T cell receptor (beta chain) and its context. Just one base apart from a much larger clone, this may be a read error. The data stem from a study of shared clonotypes between healthy human individuals. The CDR3 contains 14 residues. Germline V CDR1 and CDR2: SGHTA, FQGNSA. TCRdb's table, derived via immunoSEQ multiplex PCR, lists solely in-frame clones and lacks some. The repertoire includes fewer than 400,000 clones, approximately 79% of them detected once, and 9% to 12% sits in the top ten. Caucasian adults living in Nashville, Tennessee, provided all samples. From CD4+ cells came CD45RA+ naive and CD45RA-negative memory subsets.

The sequencing input was memory CD4+ T cells sorted from blood. Subset in this sample: CD45RA-negative fraction. This chain joins TRBV7-2 and TRBJ1-1; D is ambiguous. The receptor's source is a man aged 30 to 45 in good health. CDR3 residues: CAGSLSWGNTEAFF. The CDR3 DNA is TGTGCCGGCAGCCTATCGTGGGGGAACACTGAAGCTTTCTTT.